The 6 T cell receptor beta chains below come from one sample, sequenced in a study of blood T cell repertoires in COVID-19 (dated by TCRdb to the early 2020s). Libraries were prepared through the immunoSEQ multiplex PCR assay. TCRdb provides this immuneACCESS table in a form limited to in-frame rearrangements. Some clones are lacking; in checked studies, under half of them reflect an unresolved V gene, and why the rest are absent is not known. For this sample there are 45,000 to 60,000 clones; around 83% appear just once. The top ten clones comprise 1.9% of the sample. Sequenced material: peripheral blood. The source is a woman in her sixties or seventies with acute or convalescent COVID-19.

The chain links TRBV2 to TRBJ1-1; 8 bases line up with TRBD1. The junction had 2 bases not matched to a gene; V was cut back by 1 base and J by 4 bases. CDR1 and CDR2 from the germline V gene are SNHLY and FYNNEI. This CDR3 comprises 14 residues. The chain's CDR3 is CASSEDRGSTEAFF. The CDR3 DNA sequence: TGTGCCAGCAGTGAAGACAGGGGGAGCACTGAAGCTTTCTTT.

The chain carries TRBV6-1 and TRBJ1-5; 10 bases are a match to TRBD1. Trimming at V came to 4 bases and at J to 0 bases, leaving 6 bases not matched to a gene. From germline, CDR1 is MNHNS and CDR2 SASEGT. The CDR3 sequence is 17 residues long. CDR3 nucleotide sequence: TGTGCCAGCAGTGGGGGGACAGGGGTGGATAGCAATCAGCCCCAGCATTTT. This gives the protein CASSGGTGVDSNQPQHF.

V gene TRBV30 combines with J gene TRBJ1-2, with no clear D. There are 14 residues in the CDR3. Trimming took 2 bases from V and 2 from J, leaving 12 bases between them. Germline V lookup: CDR1 GTSNPN, CDR2 SVGIG (reference sequence). The CDR3 protein is CAWSIPRANYGYTF. CDR3 DNA sequence: TGTGCCTGGAGTATCCCCCGAGCGAACTATGGCTACACCTTC.

This chain's CDR3 is CASSVDGRRGTEAFF. The CDR3 DNA is TGTGCCAGCAGCGTAGACGGCAGGAGGGGCACTGAAGCTTTCTTT. The rearrangement joins TRBV9 to TRBJ1-1, with D possibly being TRBD1 (5 bases). Trimming shortened V by 0 bases and J by 4 bases, and 13 bases separated the two germline ends. The CDR3 has 15 amino acids. Germline CDR1 is SGDLS and CDR2 is YYNGEE. The full variable domain, rest sourced from reference TRBV9 and TRBJ1-1, is DSGVTQTPKHLITATGQRVTLRCSPRSGDLSVYWYQQSLDQGLQFLIQYYNGEERAKGNILERFSAQQFPDLHSELNLSSLELGDSALYFCASSVDGRRGTEAFFGQGTRLTVV.

V is TRBV19 and J is TRBJ2-2, with 7 bases matching TRBD1. In germline, CDR1 is LNHDA, CDR2 SQIVND (reference sequence). Trimming removed 10 bases from V and 6 bases from J; junction bases left unmatched: 14. The CDR3 spans 15 residues. The CDR3 reads CATTSDRQRSGELFF. The CDR3 DNA is TGTGCCACCACTTCGGACAGGCAAAGGTCCGGGGAGCTGTTTTTT.

The rearrangement uses TRBV28 and TRBJ1-2; D gene ambiguous. V lost 8 bases and J 1 base, leaving 11 bases between the germline ends. CDR1 is MDHEN, CDR2 SYDVKM, per germline. This CDR3 is 13 amino acids long. CDR3 in amino acids: CASSKAGNYGYTF. CDR3 bases: TGTGCCAGCTCAAAGGCGGGTAACTATGGCTACACCTTC.